A selection of T cell receptor beta chains follows, all from one sample in a study of shared clonotypes between healthy human individuals. Method: immunoSEQ multiplex PCR; TCRdb's copy keeps in-frame clones and lacks some. The data show over 2 million clones, about 95% seen once. The sample taken for sequencing was naive CD8+ T cells sorted from blood. The receptors were gathered from a young man in good health. The CDR3 runs from the conserved cysteine through the conserved F or W. A D gene is named only where the DNA matches it firmly. A row's size may be missing; if present it is once, few, many or a size class.

d_call	v_call	clone_size	j_call	cdr3_nt	cdr3_aa
TRBD1	TRBV14	NA	TRBJ1-2	TGTGCCAGCAGCCCCGGACAGGGTGGTGGCTACACCTTC	CASSPGQGGGYTF
NA	TRBV6-5	NA	TRBJ1-6	TGTGCCAGCAGTTACTCATGGGTTTCACCCCTCCACTTT	CASSYSWVSPLHF
NA	TRBV6-5	NA	TRBJ1-1	TGTGCCAGCAGTCTACGGGGGGAGTACACTGAAGCTTTCTTT	CASSLRGEYTEAFF
NA	TRBV4-3	NA	TRBJ1-6	TGCGCCAGCAGCCAAGATGGAAACCATAATTCACCCCTCCACTTT	CASSQDGNHNSPLHF
NA	TRBV7-2	NA	TRBJ2-7	TGTGCCAGCAGCTTAGTGAGTCGTTACGAGCAGTACTTC	CASSLVSRYEQYF
TRBD1	TRBV7-8	NA	TRBJ2-7	TGTGCCAGCAGCTTAAGGGACAGCTACGAGCAGTACTTC	CASSLRDSYEQYF
NA	TRBV5-6	NA	TRBJ1-6	TGTGCCAGCAGCTTGGGAGGAGGTAATTCACCCCTCCACTTT	CASSLGGGNSPLHF
NA	TRBV5-1	NA	TRBJ2-3	TGCGCCAGCAGAAGGGGGGCGGCTAGCACAGATACGCAGTATTTT	CASRRGAASTDTQYF
NA	TRBV2	NA	TRBJ2-4	TGTGCCAGCAGTGGCCTAACGGCAGGCAAAAACATTCAGTACTTC	CASSGLTAGKNIQYF
TRBD1	TRBV9	NA	TRBJ2-7	TGTGCCAGCAGCGTAAGGGACAGTGGACCCTACGAGCAGTACTTC	CASSVRDSGPYEQYF
NA	TRBV29-1	NA	TRBJ1-2	TGCAGCGTGCCCGCAGTGGGATCGGACTATGGCTACACCTTC	CSVPAVGSDYGYTF
NA	TRBV11-2	NA	TRBJ2-7	TGTGCCAGCAGTTTGGACTCGGACTACGAGCAGTACTTC	CASSLDSDYEQYF
NA	TRBV28	once	TRBJ2-7	TGTGCCAGCAGTTTGATTTGGGGAGCAGACTCCTACGAGCAGTACTTC	CASSLIWGADSYEQYF
NA	TRBV30	NA	TRBJ1-5	TGTGCCTGGATTACAACCAGGGGTAGCAATCAGCCCCAGCATTTT	CAWITTRGSNQPQHF
NA	TRBV5-6	NA	TRBJ2-7	TGTGCCAGCAGCTTGGGGGTTACCTCCTACGAGCAGTACTTC	CASSLGVTSYEQYF
TRBD1	TRBV5-4	NA	TRBJ2-5	TGTGCCAGCAGGGTCGGACAGGGTCTAGAGACCCAGTACTTC	CASRVGQGLETQYF
NA	TRBV7-9	NA	TRBJ2-7	TGTGCCAGCAGCTTAGCGGGGACCTACGAGCAGTACTTC	CASSLAGTYEQYF
NA	TRBV2	NA	TRBJ2-7	TGTGCCAGCAGAGTGTACCCAATATCAGCCGAGCAGTACTTC	CASRVYPISAEQYF
TRBD1	TRBV2	NA	TRBJ1-1	TGTGCCAGCAGCGACGACAGGGTCGAGGCTTTCTTT	CASSDDRVEAFF